The 3 T cell receptor beta chains reported below all come from one sample, sequenced in a study of brain metastases from non-small cell lung cancer. The table came from immunoSEQ multiplex PCR; TCRdb's copy has only in-frame clones and leaves some out. The table lists under 3,500 clones, roughly 88% of them singletons, with more than 6.5% in the top ten. Material for sequencing was primary lung tumor tissue. The origin of the receptors is a donor aged 40 or older with non-small cell lung cancer.

This sequence joins TRBV6-2 or TRBV6-3 and TRBJ1-2; 9 positions agree with TRBD1. CDR1 and CDR2 (germline): MNHEY, SVGEGT. The CDR3 length is 14 residues. The trim removed 1 base at V and 6 bases at J, leaving 3 bases unmatched. The CDR3 DNA follows: TGTGCCAGCAGTTACTTGCGGGACAGGGATGGCTACACCTTC. Encoded protein: CASSYLRDRDGYTF.

This CDR3 reads CASSISGSNTGELFF. The CDR3 coding sequence is TGTGCCAGTAGTATTAGCGGGTCGAACACCGGGGAGCTGTTTTTT. The chain is built from TRBV19 and TRBJ2-2; TRBD2 matches 7 bases. CDR1 and CDR2 (germline): LNHDA, SQIVND (reference sequence). V lost 3 bases, J lost 0 bases, and 1 base stayed unmatched. The CDR3 runs to 15 residues.

V gene TRBV6-5 combines with J gene TRBJ1-1; 7 nucleotides match TRBD1. V was clipped by 6 bases and J by 3 bases; unmatched bases: 4. Per germline, CDR1 MNHEY and CDR2 SVGAGI. CDR3 size: 13 residues. The CDR3 DNA reads TGTGCCAGCAGCCAAACAGGGGACACTGAAGCTTTCTTT. It encodes CASSQTGDTEAFF.